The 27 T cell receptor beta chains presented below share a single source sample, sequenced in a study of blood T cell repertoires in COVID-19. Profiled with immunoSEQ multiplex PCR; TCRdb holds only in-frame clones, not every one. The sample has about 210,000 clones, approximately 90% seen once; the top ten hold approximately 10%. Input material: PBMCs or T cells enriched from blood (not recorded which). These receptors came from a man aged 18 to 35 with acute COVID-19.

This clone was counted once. The CDR3 spells CASSQDRRGPGYTF. In nucleotides, the CDR3 is TGCGCCAGCAGCCAAGATAGGAGGGGGCCTGGCTACACCTTC. The chain is built from TRBV4-3 and TRBJ1-2, with TRBD1 matching over 7 bases. CDR3 length: 14 residues. The V segment lost 0 bases and the J segment 7 bases; nucleotides outside the gene matches: 5. From germline, CDR1 is LGHNA and CDR2 YSLEER.

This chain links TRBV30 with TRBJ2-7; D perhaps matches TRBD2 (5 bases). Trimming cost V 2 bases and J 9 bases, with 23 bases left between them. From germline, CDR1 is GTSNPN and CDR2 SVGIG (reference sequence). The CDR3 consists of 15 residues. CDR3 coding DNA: TGTGCCTGGAGTTTTTTTGTGGGCGCCAGCCGGGGGCAGTACTTC. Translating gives CAWSFFVGASRGQYF.

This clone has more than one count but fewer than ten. CDR3 amino acids: CASSEWSGPGGYEQYF. CDR3 bases: TGTGCCAGCAGTGAATGGTCCGGCCCGGGGGGGTACGAGCAGTACTTC. The chain employs TRBV6-1 and TRBJ2-7; 8 nucleotides line up with TRBD2. The CDR3 contains 16 residues. Germline V gene lookup returns CDR1 MNHNS and CDR2 SASEGT. With V trimmed by 2 bases and J by 4 bases, 10 bases remained unmatched.

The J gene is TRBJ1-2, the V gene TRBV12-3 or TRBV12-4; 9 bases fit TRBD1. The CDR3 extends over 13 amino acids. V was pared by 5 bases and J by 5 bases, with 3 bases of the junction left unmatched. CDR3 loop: CASSPDRGYGYTF. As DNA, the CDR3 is TGTGCCAGCAGTCCCGACAGGGGGTATGGCTACACCTTC.

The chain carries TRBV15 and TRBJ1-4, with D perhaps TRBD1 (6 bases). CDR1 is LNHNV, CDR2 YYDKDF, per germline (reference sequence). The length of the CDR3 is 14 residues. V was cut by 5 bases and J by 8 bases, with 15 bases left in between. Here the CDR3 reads CATSVEQGREKLFF. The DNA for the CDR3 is TGTGCCACCAGCGTTGAACAGGGAAGGGAAAAACTGTTTTTT.

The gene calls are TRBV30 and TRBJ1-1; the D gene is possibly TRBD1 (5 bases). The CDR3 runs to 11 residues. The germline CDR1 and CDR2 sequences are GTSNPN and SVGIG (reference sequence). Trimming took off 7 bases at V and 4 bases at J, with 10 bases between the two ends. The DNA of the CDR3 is TGTGCCTTAGGACAACTCACTGAAGCTTTCTTT. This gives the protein CALGQLTEAFF.

The CDR3 sequence: CAWSVIWPMTGYDGYTF. For the CDR3, the DNA is TGTGCCTGGAGTGTTATATGGCCTATGACAGGGTATGATGGCTACACCTTC. J is TRBJ1-2 and V is TRBV30; TRBD1 agrees at 7 bases. V dropped 0 bases and J dropped 6; count of bases not matched to a gene: 16. Germline CDR1 is GTSNPN and CDR2 is SVGIG (reference sequence). The CDR3 length is 17 residues.

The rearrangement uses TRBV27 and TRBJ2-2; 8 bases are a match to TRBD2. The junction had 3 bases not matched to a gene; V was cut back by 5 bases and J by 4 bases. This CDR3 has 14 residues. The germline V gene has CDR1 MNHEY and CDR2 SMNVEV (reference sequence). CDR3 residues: CASSPGTSTGELFF. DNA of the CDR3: TGTGCCAGCAGTCCAGGGACTAGCACCGGGGAGCTGTTTTTT.

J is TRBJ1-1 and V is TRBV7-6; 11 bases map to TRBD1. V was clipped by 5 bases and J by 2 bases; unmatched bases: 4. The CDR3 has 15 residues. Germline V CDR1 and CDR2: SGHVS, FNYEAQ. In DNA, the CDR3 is TGTGCCAGCAGCGCATGGACAGGGGGCAACACTGAAGCTTTCTTT. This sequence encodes CASSAWTGGNTEAFF.

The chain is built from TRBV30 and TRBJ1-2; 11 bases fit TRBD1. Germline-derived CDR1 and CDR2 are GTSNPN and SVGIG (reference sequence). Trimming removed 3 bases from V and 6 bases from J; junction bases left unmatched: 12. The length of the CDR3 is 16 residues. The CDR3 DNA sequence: TGTGCCTGGAGGGGGACAGGGGGGATTCTCAGTAATGGCTACACCTTC. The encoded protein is CAWRGTGGILSNGYTF.

CDR3 residues: CASSQPAVSGGLYNEQFF. CDR3 sequence (DNA): TGCGCCAGCAGCCAACCCGCCGTCTCGGGAGGTCTCTACAATGAGCAGTTCTTC. V is TRBV4-1 and J is TRBJ2-1, with TRBD2 matching over 7 bases. Looked up from germline, CDR1 is MGHRA and CDR2 is YSYEKL. V was pared by 2 bases and J by 3 bases, with 13 bases of the junction left unmatched. The CDR3 consists of 18 residues.

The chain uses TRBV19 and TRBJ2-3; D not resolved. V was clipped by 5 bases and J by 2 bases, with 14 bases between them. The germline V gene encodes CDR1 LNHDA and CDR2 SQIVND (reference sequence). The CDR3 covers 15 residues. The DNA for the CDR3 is TGTGCCAGTAGTTCCCAGATCCTTCCCACAGATACGCAGTATTTT. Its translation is CASSSQILPTDTQYF.

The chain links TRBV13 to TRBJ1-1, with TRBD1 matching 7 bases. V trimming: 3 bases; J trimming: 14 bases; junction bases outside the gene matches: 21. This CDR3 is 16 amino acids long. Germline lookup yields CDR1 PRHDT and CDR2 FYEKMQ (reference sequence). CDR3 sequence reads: CASSFFTGTDVRAGFF. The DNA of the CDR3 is TGTGCCAGCAGCTTTTTCACCGGGACAGACGTTCGGGCCGGCTTCTTT.

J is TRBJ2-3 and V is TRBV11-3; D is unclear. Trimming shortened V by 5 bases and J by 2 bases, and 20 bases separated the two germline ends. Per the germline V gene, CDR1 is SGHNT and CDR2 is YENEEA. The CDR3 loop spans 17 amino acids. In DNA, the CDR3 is TGTGCCAGCAGCCCGATATGGCACGAGGTTAACACAGATACGCAGTATTTT. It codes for CASSPIWHEVNTDTQYF.

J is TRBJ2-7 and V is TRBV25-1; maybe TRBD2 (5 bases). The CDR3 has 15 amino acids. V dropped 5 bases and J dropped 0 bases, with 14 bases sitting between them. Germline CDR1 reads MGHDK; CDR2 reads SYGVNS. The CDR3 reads CASSPTGISSYEQYF. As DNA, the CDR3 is TGTGCCAGCAGTCCGACGGGGATAAGCTCCTACGAGCAGTACTTC.

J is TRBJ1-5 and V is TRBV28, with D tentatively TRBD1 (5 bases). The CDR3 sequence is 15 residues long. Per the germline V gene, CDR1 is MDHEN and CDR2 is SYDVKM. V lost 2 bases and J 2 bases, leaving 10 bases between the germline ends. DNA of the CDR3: TGTGCCAGCAGTTTAGGGGGGACGGGCAATCAGCCCCAGCATTTT. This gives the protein CASSLGGTGNQPQHF.

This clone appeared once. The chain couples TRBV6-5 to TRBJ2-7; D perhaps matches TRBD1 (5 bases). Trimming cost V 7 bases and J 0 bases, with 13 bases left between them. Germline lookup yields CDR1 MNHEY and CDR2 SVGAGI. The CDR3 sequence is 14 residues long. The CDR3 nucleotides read TGTGCCAGCACCCAGGGTTCTAACTCCTACGAGCAGTACTTC. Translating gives CASTQGSNSYEQYF.

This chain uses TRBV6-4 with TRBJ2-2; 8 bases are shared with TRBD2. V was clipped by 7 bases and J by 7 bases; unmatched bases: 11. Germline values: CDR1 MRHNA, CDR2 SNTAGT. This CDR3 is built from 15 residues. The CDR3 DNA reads TGTGCCAGCACAGTGCAAGCGGGAGCGCACGGGGAGCTGTTTTTT. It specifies CASTVQAGAHGELFF.

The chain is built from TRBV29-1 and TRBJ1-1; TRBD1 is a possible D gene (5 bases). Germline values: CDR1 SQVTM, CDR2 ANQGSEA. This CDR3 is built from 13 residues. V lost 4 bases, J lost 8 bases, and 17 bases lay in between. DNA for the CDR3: TGCAGCGTTGCGGGGGGACCCAACGCCGAAGCTTTCTTT. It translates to CSVAGGPNAEAFF.

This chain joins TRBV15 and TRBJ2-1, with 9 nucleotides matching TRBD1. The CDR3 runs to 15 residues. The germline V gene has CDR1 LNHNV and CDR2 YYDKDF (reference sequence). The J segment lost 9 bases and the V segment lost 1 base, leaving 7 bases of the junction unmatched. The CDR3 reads CATSRGGQGNIEQFF. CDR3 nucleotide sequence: TGTGCCACCAGCAGAGGAGGACAGGGGAATATTGAGCAGTTCTTC.

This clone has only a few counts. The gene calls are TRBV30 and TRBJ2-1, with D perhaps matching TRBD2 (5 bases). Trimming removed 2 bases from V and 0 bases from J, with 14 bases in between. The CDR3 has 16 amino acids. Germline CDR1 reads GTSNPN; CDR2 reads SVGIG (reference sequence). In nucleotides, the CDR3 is TGTGCCTGGAGTCTCCGGGGATTGAGCTCCTACAATGAGCAGTTCTTC. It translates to CAWSLRGLSSYNEQFF.

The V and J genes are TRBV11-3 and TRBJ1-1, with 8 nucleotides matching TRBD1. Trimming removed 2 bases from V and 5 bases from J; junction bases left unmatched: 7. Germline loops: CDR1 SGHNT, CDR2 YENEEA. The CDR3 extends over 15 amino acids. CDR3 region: CASSLSGQGGTEAFF. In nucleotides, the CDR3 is TGTGCCAGCAGCTTATCCGGACAGGGTGGAACTGAAGCTTTCTTT. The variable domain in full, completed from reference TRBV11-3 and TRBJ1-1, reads EAGVVQSPRYKIIEKKQPVAFWCNPISGHNTLYWYLQNLGQGPELLIRYENEEAVDDSQLPKDRFSAERLKGVDSTLKIQPAELGDSAVYLCASSLSGQGGTEAFFGQGTRLTVV.

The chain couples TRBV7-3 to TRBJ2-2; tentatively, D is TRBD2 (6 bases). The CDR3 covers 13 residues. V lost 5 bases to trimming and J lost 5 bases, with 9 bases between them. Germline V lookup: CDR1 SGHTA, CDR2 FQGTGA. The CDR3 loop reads CASSPEGTGELFF. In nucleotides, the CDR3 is TGTGCCAGCAGCCCGGAGGGGACCGGGGAGCTGTTTTTT.

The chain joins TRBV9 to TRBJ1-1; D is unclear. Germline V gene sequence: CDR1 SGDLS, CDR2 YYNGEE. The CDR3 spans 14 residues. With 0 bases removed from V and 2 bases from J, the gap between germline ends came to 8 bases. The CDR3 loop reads CASSVVGGNTEAFF. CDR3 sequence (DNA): TGTGCCAGCAGCGTAGTTGGAGGAAACACTGAAGCTTTCTTT.

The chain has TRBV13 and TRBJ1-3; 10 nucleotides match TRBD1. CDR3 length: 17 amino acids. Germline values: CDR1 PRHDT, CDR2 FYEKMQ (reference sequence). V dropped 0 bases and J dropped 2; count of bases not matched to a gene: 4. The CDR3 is CASSLGRQGAAGNTIYF. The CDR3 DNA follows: TGTGCCAGCAGCTTAGGCCGACAGGGGGCTGCTGGAAACACCATATATTTT. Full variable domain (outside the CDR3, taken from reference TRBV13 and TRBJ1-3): AAGVIQSPRHLIKEKRETATLKCYPIPRHDTVYWYQQGPGQDPQFLISFYEKMQSDKGSIPDRFSAQQFSDYHSELNMSSLELGDSALYFCASSLGRQGAAGNTIYFGEGSWLTVV.

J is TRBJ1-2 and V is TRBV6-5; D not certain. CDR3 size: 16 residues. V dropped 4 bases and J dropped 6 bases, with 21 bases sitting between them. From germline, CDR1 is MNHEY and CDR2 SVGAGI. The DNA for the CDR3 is TGTGCCAGCAGTTTCCAACCCCACGGGAGCAAGAATGGCTACACCTTC. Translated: CASSFQPHGSKNGYTF.

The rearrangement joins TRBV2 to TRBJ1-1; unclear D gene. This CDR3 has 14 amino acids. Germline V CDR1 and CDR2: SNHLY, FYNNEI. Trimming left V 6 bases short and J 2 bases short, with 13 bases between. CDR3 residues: CASSVGILNTEAFF. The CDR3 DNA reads TGTGCCAGCAGCGTCGGGATTCTAAACACTGAAGCTTTCTTT.